These T cell receptor beta chains were read from a single sample in a study of cytomegalovirus exposure and HLA in healthy donors. Libraries were prepared by immunoSEQ multiplex PCR; TCRdb keeps only in-frame clonotypes and omits some of them. The table records around 110,000 clones, about 80% of them present only once. The sample consisted of PBMCs. The receptors come from a man aged 25 to 40 in good health and CMV-seropositive. Both conserved end residues are part of each CDR3. The order of the fields is D gene, V gene, clone size, J gene, CDR3 DNA, CDR3 protein. The D gene is left open where the match is weak. Size values are once, few and many counts, or a class for expanded clones, and some rows have none.

NA,TRBV9,NA,TRBJ1-6,TGTGCCAGCAGCGTAGAACCAGGGCTGGGGAATTCACCCCTCCACTTT,CASSVEPGLGNSPLHF
NA,TRBV4-3,NA,TRBJ2-7,TGCGCCAGCAGCCTGACTAGTTCCTACGAGCAGTACTTC,CASSLTSSYEQYF
NA,TRBV13,NA,TRBJ2-2,TGTGCCAGCAGCTTCCAGGGGGAGCTGTTTTTT,CASSFQGELFF
TRBD2,TRBV5-1,few,TRBJ2-1,TGCGCCAGCAGCTTGAGTCGACTAGCGGGAGTAAGCTCCTACAATGAGCAGTTCTTC,CASSLSRLAGVSSYNEQFF
TRBD2,TRBV5-1,NA,TRBJ2-5,TGCGCCAGCAGCTCGGGACTAGCGGGAGTCAGGACGGGGACCCAGTACTTC,CASSSGLAGVRTGTQYF
NA,TRBV19,few,TRBJ1-5,TGTGCCAGTACCCTGACGAGGGCTGGCAATCAGCCCCAGCATTTT,CASTLTRAGNQPQHF
TRBD1,TRBV7-2,NA,TRBJ2-1,TGTGCCAGCAGCTTAGCACAGGGGGCCGATGAGCAGTTCTTC,CASSLAQGADEQFF
NA,TRBV27,NA,TRBJ2-6,TGTGCCAGCAGTTTTGTAGGGGCCAACGTCCTGACTTTC,CASSFVGANVLTF
NA,TRBV27,NA,TRBJ1-3,TGTGCCAGCCGCGAAGGACTCTCTGGAAACACCATATATTTT,CASREGLSGNTIYF
TRBD2,TRBV27,NA,TRBJ2-4,TGTGCCAGCAGTTTATCGATATTGACTAGCGGGTTAGCCAAAAACATTCAGTACTTC,CASSLSILTSGLAKNIQYF
TRBD1,TRBV6-6,NA,TRBJ1-4,TGTGCCAGCAGAGACAGGGGTGGGGCAACTAATGAAAAACTGTTTTTT,CASRDRGGATNEKLFF
TRBD1,TRBV2,once,TRBJ1-1,TGTGCCAGAGCCGGGACAGGGGCGAGCACTGAAGCTTTCTTT,CARAGTGASTEAFF
NA,TRBV5-6,once,TRBJ2-7,TGTGCCAGCAGCGGCGACTTAGGTCTTCGCTACGAGCAGTACTTC,CASSGDLGLRYEQYF
NA,TRBV7-2,once,TRBJ2-7,TGTGCCAGCAGCTCATCAGGACTCTCCTACGAGCAGTACTTC,CASSSSGLSYEQYF
TRBD2,TRBV28,NA,TRBJ2-5,TGTGCCAGCAGTCGTTTCGGGACTAGCGGGAGTGGGGAGACCCAGTACTTC,CASSRFGTSGSGETQYF
NA,TRBV27,NA,TRBJ2-3,TGTGCCAGCAGTTCACTCCTCTCAGGGATGGATACGCAGTATTTT,CASSSLLSGMDTQYF
TRBD2,TRBV4-2,NA,TRBJ2-7,TGTGCCAGCAGCCAAGATAGCGGGAGCTCCTACGAGCAGTACTTC,CASSQDSGSSYEQYF
TRBD2,TRBV5-1,NA,TRBJ2-1,TGCGCCAGCAGCTTCCGGCTAGCGGGGGCCAACAATGAGCAGTTCTTC,CASSFRLAGANNEQFF
TRBD2,TRBV7-9,NA,TRBJ2-5,TGTTCCAGCAGTCCCGTGGGGGGGATGCAGTACTTC,CSSSPVGGMQYF
TRBD1,TRBV19,NA,TRBJ1-1,TGTGCCAGTAGTGGTACTTGGACAGGGGAGACTGAAGCTTTCTTT,CASSGTWTGETEAFF
TRBD1,TRBV18,NA,TRBJ1-1,TGTGCCAGCTCCCAACAGGGGGGTTCGGCGAACACTGAAGCTTTCTTT,CASSQQGGSANTEAFF
TRBD2,TRBV6-1,NA,TRBJ2-7,TGTGCCAGCAGTGAGGGACTAGCGGGGGAGTACGAGCAGTACTTC,CASSEGLAGEYEQYF
TRBD1,TRBV7-2,few,TRBJ1-3,TGTGCCAGCAGCTTACGACAGGGCTCTGGAAACACCATATATTTT,CASSLRQGSGNTIYF
NA,TRBV5-5,once,TRBJ1-2,TGTGCCAGCAGCTTGGCCGAGCGGCAGGGGTCGGATGGCTACACCTTC,CASSLAERQGSDGYTF
TRBD2,TRBV10-3,NA,TRBJ2-1,TGTGCCATCAGTGAACGGGGACTAGCGGTTTACAATGAGCAGTTCTTC,CAISERGLAVYNEQFF
TRBD1,TRBV6-6,NA,TRBJ2-7,TGTGCCAGCAGCGGGACAGGGGAGTTCGAGCAGTACTTC,CASSGTGEFEQYF
TRBD2,TRBV13,NA,TRBJ2-7,TGTGCCAGCAGCTTAACGGGGAGGGCCTACGAGCAGTACTTC,CASSLTGRAYEQYF
NA,TRBV9,NA,TRBJ1-4,TGTGCCAGCAGCGAGGAGATTCAGAATGAAAAACTGTTTTTT,CASSEEIQNEKLFF
NA,TRBV25-1,NA,TRBJ1-1,TGTGCCAGCCTTCGGAACACTGAAGCTTTCTTT,CASLRNTEAFF
NA,TRBV5-4,NA,TRBJ2-2,TGTGCCAGCAGCTTGGAAGCGACCGGGGAGCTGTTTTTT,CASSLEATGELFF
NA,TRBV10-3,NA,TRBJ1-5,TGTGCCATCAGTGAAGGGCAGGGCTTTCAGCCCCAGCATTTT,CAISEGQGFQPQHF
NA,TRBV11-1,NA,TRBJ2-1,TGTGCCAGCAGCTTACTCGAGGGTCCAGCCTACAATGAGCAGTTCTTC,CASSLLEGPAYNEQFF
NA,TRBV5-1,NA,TRBJ1-2,TGCGCCAGCAGCATGGACGGTTCCTCTTGGGGCTACACCTTC,CASSMDGSSWGYTF
TRBD1,TRBV28,NA,TRBJ2-1,TGTGCCAGCAGTTTTGGGGACAGGGGCCTTAGCTCCTACAATGAGCAGTTCTTC,CASSFGDRGLSSYNEQFF
NA,TRBV7-2,NA,TRBJ2-3,TGTGCCAGCAGCTTAAAAGCGGTTAGCACAGATACGCAGTATTTT,CASSLKAVSTDTQYF
TRBD1,TRBV19,NA,TRBJ1-5,TGTGCCAGCCAGAGGGACAGTAATAGCAATCAGCCCCAGCATTTT,CASQRDSNSNQPQHF
TRBD1,TRBV4-3,NA,TRBJ1-2,TGCGCCAGCAGCCCAACCGGGACAGGGGGTGGCTACACCTTC,CASSPTGTGGGYTF
NA,TRBV11-2,NA,TRBJ2-7,TGTGCCAGCAGCTCCCTACGTACAGGGTTGGACGAGCAGTACTTC,CASSSLRTGLDEQYF
NA,TRBV18,NA,TRBJ1-1,TGTGCCAGCTCACCAAGTTCGGACAGTGAAGCTTTCTTT,CASSPSSDSEAFF
NA,TRBV13,NA,TRBJ1-2,TGTGCCAGCAGCCGTTCTCGGGATTATGGCTACACCTTC,CASSRSRDYGYTF
TRBD2,TRBV9,NA,TRBJ2-1,TGTGCCAGCAGCGTCACTAGCGTAAGCTCCTACAATGAGCAGTTCTTC,CASSVTSVSSYNEQFF
TRBD1,TRBV25-1,NA,TRBJ2-5,TGTGCCAGCAGTGACCGGACAGGGCGGTATCCGCCCCAGTACTTC,CASSDRTGRYPPQYF
NA,TRBV11-2,NA,TRBJ2-7,TGTGCCAGCAGCTGGCCTGGGGCAGCCCTGGAGCAGTACTTC,CASSWPGAALEQYF
TRBD1,TRBV5-1,NA,TRBJ2-5,TGCGCCAGCAGCTCTGGACGACAGGGTAGCGAGACCCAGTACTTC,CASSSGRQGSETQYF
TRBD2,TRBV5-4,NA,TRBJ2-1,TGTGCCAGCAGCTTCCGGGAGGGGGTTGAGCAGTTCTTC,CASSFREGVEQFF
TRBD2,TRBV5-4,NA,TRBJ2-3,TGTGCCAGCAGCCAGGGGACTAGCGGGAGGGATACGCAGTATTTT,CASSQGTSGRDTQYF
TRBD2,TRBV6-5,NA,TRBJ2-2,TGTGCCAGCAGTTTCACCGGGACTAGGGGCGGGGAGCTGTTTTTT,CASSFTGTRGGELFF
TRBD1,TRBV27,NA,TRBJ2-3,TGTGCCAGCAGTTTATCGGGACAGGTCTCTAGCACAGATACGCAGTATTTT,CASSLSGQVSSTDTQYF
TRBD1,TRBV7-2,NA,TRBJ1-6,TGTGCCAGCAGCTTAGAAAGTACTACAGGGGTCTCACCCCTCCACTTT,CASSLESTTGVSPLHF
NA,TRBV13,NA,TRBJ2-7,TGTGCCAGCAGCTTAGTGGGCAGCTACGAGCAGTACTTC,CASSLVGSYEQYF
NA,TRBV18,NA,TRBJ1-2,TGTGCCAGCTCATTGGGGCCCGGGCCTAGATCCCCTCCCTATGGCTACACCTTC,CASSLGPGPRSPPYGYTF
NA,TRBV6-1,NA,TRBJ2-6,TGTGCCAGCATGAGGTCGCCTGGGGCCAACGTCCTGACTTTC,CASMRSPGANVLTF
NA,TRBV5-1,NA,TRBJ2-1,TGCGCCAGCAGCTCCTCCGGGACATACTCCTACAATGAGCAGTTCTTC,CASSSSGTYSYNEQFF
NA,TRBV30,few,TRBJ1-2,TGTGCCTGGGGACAGAGTGAAGCGTCTGGCTACACCTTC,CAWGQSEASGYTF